This T cell receptor beta chain was recovered during a study of resident and recirculating memory T cells in vitiligo. Germline-derived CDR1 and CDR2 are MNHNY and SVGAGI (reference sequence). The V end was cut by 4 bases, the J end by 3 bases, with 10 bases between. CDR3 length equals 14 residues. The data were produced by immunoSEQ multiplex PCR, yet TCRdb's version contains in-frame clones alone and is incomplete. Among 55,000 to 75,000 clones listed, 91% were seen once. The origin of this receptor is a male donor with vitiligo. This chain uses TRBV6-6 with TRBJ1-5; D unresolved. Sequences were obtained from blood. CDR3 sequence (DNA): TGTGCCAGCAGTTTAGACAAGAACAATCAGCCCCAGCATTTT. Protein product: CASSLDKNNQPQHF.